This T cell receptor beta chain was identified during a study of blood T cell repertoires in COVID-19. Study-level background: Material from acute and convalescent COVID-19 was sourced from the United States, Italy and Spain. Sources were T cells, B-cell-depleted T cells, or PBMCs; the material itself was cDNA or gDNA.

In the study's own analysis: Researchers report that nucleated cell counts were estimated from reference gene primer amplification. Method: immunoSEQ multiplex PCR; TCRdb's copy keeps in-frame clones and lacks some. The V and J calls and clone size were taken over from that table, and D and trimming were inferred from the DNA. The profile shows 100,000 to 150,000 clones, more than 65% of them singletons. Input material: peripheral blood. The origin of this receptor is a woman in her 70s with acute or convalescent COVID-19.

The CDR3 DNA follows: TGTGCCAGTAGTATTGGAGTCTACGAGCAGTACTTC. Translating it yields CASSIGVYEQYF. The chain links TRBV19 to TRBJ2-7; no clear D gene. This CDR3 spans 12 amino acids. The V gene's germline CDR1 is LNHDA and CDR2 SQIVND (reference sequence). Trimming removed 3 bases at V and 3 bases at J, with 6 bases between.